This is a list of T cell receptor beta chains from one sample in a study of Ad26.COV2.S vaccination and SARS-CoV-2 variants. Using immunoSEQ multiplex PCR, the repertoire was profiled, and TCRdb retains in-frame clones only, with some absent. This sample has approximately 410,000 clones, with 70% to 90% found just once. Source: peripheral blood, taken in a trial of Ad26.COV2.S vaccine versus placebo. These receptors all come from a person aged 18-60 years who received the Ad26.COV2.S COVID-19 vaccine or a placebo. CDR3s include the opening cysteine and the closing phenylalanine or tryptophan. D genes are given only for firm matches. Part of the rows lack a size; the others show once, few, many or a class for expanded clones.

D gene	V gene	clone size	J gene	CDR3 DNA	CDR3 protein
.	TRBV12-3/TRBV12-4	.	TRBJ1-2	TGTGCCAGCAGTTTTTTTCAAGGAGAAGGCTACACCTTC	CASSFFQGEGYTF
.	TRBV9	.	TRBJ2-3	TGTGCCAGCAGCGTAGAGGTAGACTTCACAGATACGCAGTATTTT	CASSVEVDFTDTQYF
.	TRBV19	.	TRBJ1-1	TGTGCCAGTAGTGTGACCGAAAACACTGAAGCTTTCTTT	CASSVTENTEAFF
.	TRBV10-3	.	TRBJ2-1	TGTGCCATCAGTGATGGTGTGGCGGGGTCCTACAATGAGCAGTTCTTC	CAISDGVAGSYNEQFF
.	TRBV6-2/TRBV6-3	.	TRBJ1-3	TGTGCCAGCAGCTTCCTCGAGGACATTGGAAACACCATATATTTT	CASSFLEDIGNTIYF
.	TRBV18	.	TRBJ2-5	TGTGCCAGCTCACCCGCGGCGGTAGGCGTTGAGACCCAGTACTTC	CASSPAAVGVETQYF
TRBD2	TRBV7-6	few	TRBJ2-1	TGTGCCAGCAGCTTAGCGCGTCTAGCGGGGGGGCGGAGCTCCTACAATGAGCAGTTCTTC	CASSLARLAGGRSSYNEQFF
TRBD1	TRBV19	.	TRBJ2-7	TGTGCCAGTAGTACAAGGACAGGGGGGGCCTACGAGCAGTACTTC	CASSTRTGGAYEQYF
TRBD1	TRBV18	.	TRBJ2-1	TGTGCCAGCTCAGCGACAGGGAACTCCTACAATGAGCAGTTCTTC	CASSATGNSYNEQFF
.	TRBV5-4	.	TRBJ1-2	TGTGCCAGCAGCCCTCGAGGAGCACACTATGGCTACACCTTC	CASSPRGAHYGYTF
TRBD1	TRBV10-3	.	TRBJ2-6	TGTGCCATCAGGGGGACAGAAATCTCTGGGGCCAACGTCCTGACTTTC	CAIRGTEISGANVLTF
.	TRBV3-1/TRBV3-2	.	TRBJ2-3	TGTGCCAGCAGCCAAAGCTCCCCGGGGGAGATGTCAGATACGCAGTATTTT	CASSQSSPGEMSDTQYF
.	TRBV25-1	.	TRBJ2-7	TGTGCCAGCAGTGCCTTCTACGAGCAGTACTTC	CASSAFYEQYF
TRBD2	TRBV29-1	.	TRBJ2-3	TGCAGCGTGGCCGGACTAGCCGGCACAGATACGCAGTATTTT	CSVAGLAGTDTQYF
.	TRBV9	.	TRBJ2-2	TGTGCCAGCAGCGTACGGGGTAGGAACACCGGGGAGCTGTTTTTT	CASSVRGRNTGELFF
TRBD2	TRBV23-1	.	TRBJ2-1	TGCGCCAGCAGTCCCGGGACTATACGTTACAATGAGCAGTTCTTC	CASSPGTIRYNEQFF
.	TRBV6-2/TRBV6-3	.	TRBJ2-7	TGTGCCAGCAGTCGGACCCACGAGCAGTACTTC	CASSRTHEQYF
.	TRBV6-5	.	TRBJ1-1	TGTGCCAGCAGTTACTCGAATTTGGGGGAGGACACTGAAGCTTTCTTT	CASSYSNLGEDTEAFF
.	TRBV7-2	.	TRBJ1-1	TGTGCCAGCAGCTTATTATTCCGGGGCACTGAAGCTTTCTTT	CASSLLFRGTEAFF
TRBD1	TRBV6-5	few	TRBJ1-1	TGTGCCAGCAAGGAGGGGGCTTATACTGAAGCTTTCTTT	CASKEGAYTEAFF
.	TRBV2	.	TRBJ1-2	TGTGCCAGCAGTCACAGGGTTTATGGCTACACCTTC	CASSHRVYGYTF
TRBD1	TRBV15	.	TRBJ1-6	TGTGCCACCAGCAGAGATGGGCCGGGACAGGGGCTTAGGAATTCACCCCTCCACTTT	CATSRDGPGQGLRNSPLHF
.	TRBV9	.	TRBJ1-2	TGTGCCAGCAGTGGCCTCGGGGCGACAAGAAATGGCTACACCTTC	CASSGLGATRNGYTF
.	TRBV18	.	TRBJ2-1	TGTGCCAGCTCACCAGCAAGGGAAGTCTCCTACAATGAGCAGTTCTTC	CASSPAREVSYNEQFF
TRBD2	TRBV24-1	.	TRBJ2-1	TGTGCCACCAGTGACTCCGGGGGGGGGTCCTACAATGAGCAGTTCTTC	CATSDSGGGSYNEQFF
.	TRBV6-2/TRBV6-3	.	TRBJ1-5	TGTGCCAGCAGTTTGTCCCCCCGGGACCGCAATCAGCCCCAGCATTTT	CASSLSPRDRNQPQHF
.	TRBV6-2/TRBV6-3	.	TRBJ2-3	TGTGCCAGCAGTTACTCCGTCCGGGACCCGTTCCCAGATACGCAGTATTTT	CASSYSVRDPFPDTQYF
TRBD1	TRBV15	.	TRBJ2-3	TGTGCCACCAGCTCTCGGACAGGGGGGACAGATACGCAGTATTTT	CATSSRTGGTDTQYF
TRBD1	TRBV6-4	.	TRBJ2-1	TGTGCCAGCAGCGAGGACAGGGGGGGAGACAATGAGCAGTTCTTC	CASSEDRGGDNEQFF
TRBD2	TRBV28	.	TRBJ2-7	TGTGCCAGCAGTTTTAGGGCTAGCGGTAGCTCCTACGAGCAGTACTTC	CASSFRASGSSYEQYF
TRBD1	TRBV7-9	.	TRBJ2-3	TGTGCCAGCAGCTTAACCACAGGGGAAGATACGCAGTATTTT	CASSLTTGEDTQYF
.	TRBV11-2	.	TRBJ2-7	TGTGCCAGCAGTCGGGGGTCGGGGGTCGAGCAGTACTTC	CASSRGSGVEQYF
.	TRBV9	.	TRBJ2-7	TGTGCCAGCAGCGTTGGAGCAGGGGATCCCTACGAGCAGTACTTC	CASSVGAGDPYEQYF
TRBD2	TRBV6-2/TRBV6-3	.	TRBJ2-5	TGTGCCAGCAGTTACGCGGGGGGGCAGGAGACCCAGTACTTC	CASSYAGGQETQYF
TRBD2	TRBV5-1	few	TRBJ2-3	TGCGCCAGCAGCTTGGTTCCAGCGGGGGGGCGGGAAGATACGCAGTATTTT	CASSLVPAGGREDTQYF
TRBD1	TRBV28	.	TRBJ2-1	TGTGCCAGCAGTTTATGGATGGGACAGTCGTACAATGAGCAGTTCTTC	CASSLWMGQSYNEQFF
.	TRBV6-5	.	TRBJ2-5	TGTGCCAGCAGTTCAGCCGGGGGCTGGCAAGAGACCCAGTACTTC	CASSSAGGWQETQYF
TRBD2	TRBV7-9	.	TRBJ2-1	TGTGCCAGCAGCCCAAGGGGCCTAGCGGGGGGTCGAAAGTTCTTC	CASSPRGLAGGRKFF
.	TRBV10-3	.	TRBJ2-2	TGTGCCATCAGTGAGTCGAAGAATCGGCGGTTCGCGAACACCGGGGAGCTGTTTTTT	CAISESKNRRFANTGELFF
.	TRBV3-1/TRBV3-2	.	TRBJ1-3	TGTGCCAGCAGCCATCATGCGGGGACCTCCTCTGGAAACACCATATATTTT	CASSHHAGTSSGNTIYF
.	TRBV3-1/TRBV3-2	.	TRBJ2-3	TGTGCCAGCAGCAAAGAATTCCGGGACCCCGGAAAATATACGCAGTATTTT	CASSKEFRDPGKYTQYF
TRBD1	TRBV10-3	.	TRBJ2-7	TGTGCCATCAGAGATCCGGGACAGGGGGCCTACGAGCAGTACTTC	CAIRDPGQGAYEQYF
.	TRBV18	.	TRBJ2-2	TGTGCCAGCTCAGTCTCCGGGACTTCAACCGGGGAGCTGTTTTTT	CASSVSGTSTGELFF